The source of this T cell receptor beta chain is a study of CD4 T cell repertoires in COVID-19. Study observations and caveats: SARS-CoV and/or HKU1 spike cultures shared between roughly 6 and 28% of SARS-CoV-2 clonotypes.

Profiling relied on immunoSEQ multiplex PCR, and the TCRdb table lists in-frame clones only, not all of them. Seen here are about 590 clones, 20% to 25% observed once, and the top ten hold 15%. Relative to its sample, this clone is medium-sized. Its cognate antigen is unknown. Stimulation with autologous monocytes and recombinant SARS-CoV-2 spike or nucleoprotein produced proliferating antigen-reactive T cell lines. Specimen: circulating follicular helper CD4+ T cells, cultured in vitro, collected after recovery from COVID-19. This clonotype was obtained from a human donor who had COVID-19.

This CDR3 reads CASSPSPIPEGQYF. CDR3 bases: TGTGCCAGCAGCCCCAGTCCCATTCCGGAGGGCCAGTACTTC. The chain couples TRBV6-5 to TRBJ2-5; D possibly corresponds to TRBD2 (6 bases). Germline CDR1 MNHEY, CDR2 SVGAGI. Trimming left V 6 bases short and J 10 bases short, with 21 bases between. This CDR3 is built from 14 residues.